This TCR beta chain was captured in a study of PD-1 blockade in classical Hodgkin lymphoma. TCRdb keeps only in-frame clones here, not all; method: immunoSEQ multiplex PCR. The sample records 40,000 to 55,000 clones, nearly 80% being singletons. The time point: cycle 4 day 1 (C4D1), after less than seven weeks of nivolumab. Each patient relapsed following autologous stem cell transplantation, and prior brentuximab vedotin exposure differed. Comments on this clone: A read error may account for a junction end that differs from germline.

Here the sequenced sample was peripheral blood mononuclear cells (PBMCs), taken before the fourth cycle of nivolumab. The receptor was isolated from a human donor with classical Hodgkin lymphoma.

CDR3 sequence reads: CAHNAEHRGAVF. The CDR3 DNA follows: TGTGCCCACAATGCGGAACACCGGGGAGCTGTTTTT. The chain joins TRBV6-4 to TRBJ2-2, with D possibly matching TRBD2 (5 bases). The CDR3 is 12 amino acids. CDR1 MRHNA and CDR2 SNTAGT come from the germline V gene.